This T cell receptor beta chain was sequenced for a study of blood T cells in healthy people across ages (dated by TCRdb to about 2015). A note on the overall study: In model experiments, template switching captured roughly one uniquely barcoded TCR beta cDNA molecule for every two T cells. Using deep sequencing normalized with unique cDNA molecular identifiers, the study measured how TCR beta repertoire diversity changes with age. The donors were divided into four age groups: young (average approximately 17 years), middle-aged (around 41), aged (about 60) and long-lived (roughly 88). To avoid experimental bias, donors of different ages were spread randomly across the sequencing lanes. Two additional independent replicas of 1 million unique cDNA reads from the same blood draw were analyzed for two donors (one aged 18 to 30 and one aged 80 or older). What the research found in general, with its limitations: Observed TCR beta diversity per million T cells fell roughly linearly with age, and a significant reduction was already apparent by age around 40. Estimates of total diversity based on one million sequenced T cells were regarded as lower bounds and as underestimates. Compared with the aged group, the long-lived group had more naive CD4+ T cells, fewer expanded clones and increased TCR diversity, a pattern suggesting age selection. There was a strong correlation between observed TCR beta diversity and the percentage of naive T cells measured by flow cytometry. Conclusive comparison of naive and antigen-experienced compartments was prevented by the profiling of bulk unsorted PBMCs. The CMV infection status of donors was not known, potentially confounding age-related changes in expanded clonotypes.

The CDR3 covers 17 residues, taking in both the cysteine and the phenylalanine. Only the CDR3 DNA stays, 51 bases, in frame from base 1. The germline V and J ends show losses of 2 bases and 7 bases respectively, and no gene match explains 11 bases of the junction. Reading the germline V gene gives CDR1 ENHRY and CDR2 SYGVKD. Donors were 39 systemically healthy Caucasian individuals from Russia aged roughly 6 to 95 years. Approximately 9.3 milliliters of peripheral blood were collected from each donor into EDTA-treated Vacutainer tubes. Ficoll-Paque density-gradient centrifugation was used to isolate PBMCs, with at least 6.5 million obtained per sample. Trizol reagent was used to extract total RNA from PBMCs, with at least 5 micrograms per sample. Naive CD45RAhigh/CD27high T cell percentages were measured by flow cytometry on a PBMC aliquot from every donor. Library generation was performed with 5' RACE. Sequencing took place on an Illumina HiSeq 2500. A second PCR of about 7 to 12 cycles was run with a J-beta primer mix and a sample-barcoded 5' primer. A unique molecular identifier was introduced onto each TCR beta cDNA molecule by a template-switch 5' adaptor carrying 12 random nucleotides. At least 2.5 million CDR3-containing paired-end reads were obtained from each sample. First-strand cDNA synthesis was performed from all RNA using the Mint cDNA synthesis kit, with priming by a TRBC-specific oligonucleotide. Following uracil-DNA glycosylase treatment, all cDNA underwent a first 18-cycle PCR with the universal primers M1SS and BC2_uni_R. Per the authors' processing: For normalization, 1 million high-quality reads were randomly selected from each sample, with every read carrying a distinct molecular identifier. Reads with shared molecular identifiers were discarded instead of being binned into consensus sequences. MiTCR, set to a Q25 quality threshold and the strictest error-elimination algorithm, was used for CDR3 identification, clonotype clustering and error correction. A nonparametric unseen species model with Euler transformation was used to estimate lower-bound total TCR beta diversity. The raw public data were reprocessed by TCRdb itself: fastp quality trimming at Q25, MiXCR clonotype calling, in-frame beta chains only. One record per CDR3 amino acid sequence lists the most common genes and DNA. TCRdb's processing, not the study's, gives the V and J calls here. In all, the sample holds approximately 800,000 distinct CDR3 sequences, and more than 50% of those were seen once. The ten largest clones represent about 26% of the sample.

Points on this clonotype: The target of this receptor is not known. Within one base of it there is no much larger clone, and no base qualities were kept.

The sequenced sample consisted of blood. The chain is made from TRBV10-3 and TRBJ1-5; the central 10 bases match TRBD1. This TCR was sampled from a man in his forties or fifties in good health. The CDR3 protein: CAISESRTGTGEQPQHF. The bases are TGTGCCATCAGTGAGAGCCGAACCGGGACAGGGGAACAGCCCCAGCATTTT.